This T cell receptor (beta chain) was retrieved from a study of blood T cell repertoires in COVID-19. Study-level information: The samples span acute and convalescent COVID-19 from the United States, Italy and Spain.

In the authors' workflow: Using reference gene primer amplification, nucleated cell counts were estimated. TCRdb's table, derived via immunoSEQ multiplex PCR, lists solely in-frame clones and lacks some. V and J calls and clone size are as listed in that table; D and trimming were resolved from the DNA. Of 85,000 to 100,000 clones listed, around 88% were seen once; the top ten hold around 2%. Patients of the Seattle cohort, enrolled during active infection, were followed longitudinally. The germline V gene encodes CDR1 MGHRA and CDR2 YSYEKL. The CDR3 runs 15 residues. V shed 1 base, J shed 7 bases, and the junction held 6 bases outside the gene matches.

The sequencing sample was made of peripheral blood. The V call is TRBV4-1, the J call TRBJ1-2, with 10 bases fitting TRBD1. The sequence derives from a man aged 45-60 years with COVID-19, enrolled during active disease. The CDR3 nucleotides are TGCGCCAGCAGCCAAGGCCCCGGGACAGGGGTTGGCTACACCTTC. This gives the protein CASSQGPGTGVGYTF.